The rows below give T cell receptor beta chains drawn from one sample of a study of blood T cell repertoires in COVID-19. Profiling relied on immunoSEQ multiplex PCR, and the TCRdb table lists in-frame clones only, not all of them. The sample has roughly 180,000 clones, roughly 80% seen once. Sequenced: peripheral blood. These TCRs come from a woman aged 40 to 49 with COVID-19, enrolled during active disease. CDR3s include the opening cysteine and the closing phenylalanine or tryptophan. The D gene is left open where the match is weak. The size field is filled for only some rows; it gives once, few, many or a size class.

j_gene: TRBJ2-3; abundance: NA; v_gene: TRBV6-6; d_gene: TRBD2; CDR3nt: TGTGCCAGCAACCTACTAGCGGGGGGCACAGATACGCAGTATTTT; CDR3aa: CASNLLAGGTDTQYF
j_gene: TRBJ1-2; abundance: few; v_gene: TRBV2; d_gene: NA; CDR3nt: TGTGCCAGCATCGCCGGGTTTAACTATGGCTACACCTTC; CDR3aa: CASIAGFNYGYTF
j_gene: TRBJ1-1; abundance: NA; v_gene: TRBV27; d_gene: NA; CDR3nt: TGTGCCAGCAGCCCTCGGGGGGGTAAGAACACTGAAGCTTTCTTT; CDR3aa: CASSPRGGKNTEAFF
j_gene: TRBJ2-5; abundance: NA; v_gene: TRBV7-9; d_gene: TRBD2; CDR3nt: TGTGCCAGCAGCCTCACTAGCGGGGGTGGGGAGACCCAGTACTTC; CDR3aa: CASSLTSGGGETQYF
j_gene: TRBJ1-1; abundance: NA; v_gene: TRBV6-1; d_gene: NA; CDR3nt: TGTGCCAGCAGTGATAGCCTATTGAACACTGAAGCTTTCTTT; CDR3aa: CASSDSLLNTEAFF
j_gene: TRBJ2-2; abundance: NA; v_gene: TRBV19; d_gene: TRBD1; CDR3nt: TGTGCCAGTAGTATAGATCCCCGGACAGGATACACCGGGGAGCTGTTTTTT; CDR3aa: CASSIDPRTGYTGELFF
j_gene: TRBJ2-5; abundance: NA; v_gene: TRBV7-3; d_gene: NA; CDR3nt: TGTGCCAGCAGCGCGGACAGCCAAGAGACCCAGTACTTC; CDR3aa: CASSADSQETQYF
j_gene: TRBJ1-2; abundance: NA; v_gene: TRBV5-6; d_gene: NA; CDR3nt: TGTGCCAGCAGCGCTGACAGGTCCAACTATGGCTACACCTTC; CDR3aa: CASSADRSNYGYTF
j_gene: TRBJ1-2; abundance: NA; v_gene: TRBV29-1; d_gene: NA; CDR3nt: TGCAGCGACGCGGACAGAGGAGACTATGGCTACACCTTC; CDR3aa: CSDADRGDYGYTF
j_gene: TRBJ1-3; abundance: NA; v_gene: TRBV7-9; d_gene: TRBD1; CDR3nt: TGTGCCAGCAGCTTAGCTGGGACAGGGGGAAGTGGAAACACCATATATTTT; CDR3aa: CASSLAGTGGSGNTIYF
j_gene: TRBJ1-1; abundance: NA; v_gene: TRBV11-2; d_gene: NA; CDR3nt: TGTGCCAGCAGCTTACTGGGGGCGCCTGGTAGGGGCACTGAAGCTTTCTTT; CDR3aa: CASSLLGAPGRGTEAFF
j_gene: TRBJ2-7; abundance: NA; v_gene: TRBV10-3; d_gene: NA; CDR3nt: TGTGCCATCAGCCCAGTGGTATCTGACTACGAGCAGTACTTC; CDR3aa: CAISPVVSDYEQYF
j_gene: TRBJ2-2; abundance: NA; v_gene: TRBV18; d_gene: TRBD2; CDR3nt: TGTGCCAGCTCACCACCGTTCCCGTCGACTAGCGGGGATCGGGCCGGGGAGCTGTTTTTT; CDR3aa: CASSPPFPSTSGDRAGELFF
j_gene: TRBJ2-7; abundance: NA; v_gene: TRBV10-1; d_gene: NA; CDR3nt: TGCGCCAGCAGTGATACCTACGAGCAGTACTTC; CDR3aa: CASSDTYEQYF
j_gene: TRBJ2-5; abundance: NA; v_gene: TRBV7-9; d_gene: TRBD2; CDR3nt: TGTGCCAGCAGCTTTTCCGGGGGGGCGGAGACCCAGTACTTC; CDR3aa: CASSFSGGAETQYF
j_gene: TRBJ1-5; abundance: many; v_gene: TRBV5-6; d_gene: NA; CDR3nt: TGTGCCAGCAGCTTGACAGGGACGGGCAATCAGCCCCAGCATTTT; CDR3aa: CASSLTGTGNQPQHF
j_gene: TRBJ2-7; abundance: NA; v_gene: TRBV6-1; d_gene: NA; CDR3nt: TGTGCCAGCAGTGAAGATGGTACAGGAACAATCCGATGGGGTACCGAGCAGTACTTC; CDR3aa: CASSEDGTGTIRWGTEQYF
j_gene: TRBJ2-5; abundance: NA; v_gene: TRBV9; d_gene: TRBD2; CDR3nt: TGTGCCAGCAGCGTAGTCGCTAGCGGACAAGAGACCCAGTACTTC; CDR3aa: CASSVVASGQETQYF
j_gene: TRBJ1-2; abundance: NA; v_gene: TRBV19; d_gene: TRBD1; CDR3nt: TGTGCCAGTAGTATTGAGACAGGGAACTATGGCTACACCTTC; CDR3aa: CASSIETGNYGYTF
j_gene: TRBJ1-5; abundance: NA; v_gene: TRBV27; d_gene: TRBD1; CDR3nt: TGTGCCAGCAGGCTCCGGGGACAGGGGGCCAATCAGCCCCAGCATTTT; CDR3aa: CASRLRGQGANQPQHF
j_gene: TRBJ2-7; abundance: NA; v_gene: TRBV18; d_gene: NA; CDR3nt: TGTGCCAGCCAGGGCATCTCCTACGAGCAGTACTTC; CDR3aa: CASQGISYEQYF
j_gene: TRBJ2-1; abundance: NA; v_gene: TRBV12-5; d_gene: NA; CDR3nt: TGTGCTAGTGGTTACCAACTAGGTCCCAACAATGAGCAGTTCTTC; CDR3aa: CASGYQLGPNNEQFF
j_gene: TRBJ2-3; abundance: NA; v_gene: TRBV7-2; d_gene: NA; CDR3nt: TGTGCCAGCAGCCCTAGTTATGGTACGCAGTATTTT; CDR3aa: CASSPSYGTQYF
j_gene: TRBJ1-6; abundance: NA; v_gene: TRBV2; d_gene: NA; CDR3nt: TGTGCCAGCAGTGAATGGGAGGGAGCCAATTCACCCCTCCACTTT; CDR3aa: CASSEWEGANSPLHF
j_gene: TRBJ1-2; abundance: NA; v_gene: TRBV19; d_gene: NA; CDR3nt: TGTGCCAGAGACCGGGAGTTAGCTAACTATGGCTACACCTTC; CDR3aa: CARDRELANYGYTF
j_gene: TRBJ2-7; abundance: NA; v_gene: TRBV6-6; d_gene: NA; CDR3nt: TGTGCCAGCAGTTACTCGTTGGCTAGCAAGGCGTACGAGCAGTACTTC; CDR3aa: CASSYSLASKAYEQYF
j_gene: TRBJ2-7; abundance: few; v_gene: TRBV6-8; d_gene: NA; CDR3nt: TGTGCCAGCGACGACCGTGTAACGGGAGCGAGACGGTTGTGCTCCTACGAGCAGTACTTC; CDR3aa: CASDDRVTGARRLCSYEQYF
j_gene: TRBJ1-2; abundance: NA; v_gene: TRBV19; d_gene: TRBD1; CDR3nt: TGTGCCAGTACTCATCAGGGGGCCGGCTATGGCTACACCTTC; CDR3aa: CASTHQGAGYGYTF
j_gene: TRBJ2-7; abundance: NA; v_gene: TRBV7-9; d_gene: TRBD1; CDR3nt: TGTGCCAGCAGCTTATGGGACAGTTCCTACGAGCAGTACTTC; CDR3aa: CASSLWDSSYEQYF
j_gene: TRBJ2-7; abundance: NA; v_gene: TRBV5-1; d_gene: TRBD1; CDR3nt: TGCGCCAGCAGCTTGGCGACAGGGGGAGGCGAGCAGTACTTC; CDR3aa: CASSLATGGGEQYF
j_gene: TRBJ1-5; abundance: NA; v_gene: TRBV19; d_gene: TRBD1; CDR3nt: TGTGCCAGTAGTAACAGGGGGCGTCAGCCCCAGCATTTT; CDR3aa: CASSNRGRQPQHF
j_gene: TRBJ2-3; abundance: NA; v_gene: TRBV5-6; d_gene: NA; CDR3nt: TGTGCCAGCAGCTCTAGGCAGATCCGGGATACGCAGTATTTT; CDR3aa: CASSSRQIRDTQYF
j_gene: TRBJ2-1; abundance: few; v_gene: TRBV4-2; d_gene: TRBD2; CDR3nt: TGTGCCAGCAGCCAGCTAAAAGGGACTATCAATGAGCAGTTCTTC; CDR3aa: CASSQLKGTINEQFF
j_gene: TRBJ2-3; abundance: NA; v_gene: TRBV7-3; d_gene: TRBD2; CDR3nt: TGTGCCAGCAGCTTCCGCGGGGGGGCCGATACGCAGTATTTT; CDR3aa: CASSFRGGADTQYF
j_gene: TRBJ1-4; abundance: NA; v_gene: TRBV30; d_gene: NA; CDR3nt: TGTGCCTGGAGTAGCGGGGGGACCAATTATGAAAAACTGTTTTTT; CDR3aa: CAWSSGGTNYEKLFF
j_gene: TRBJ2-2; abundance: NA; v_gene: TRBV7-8; d_gene: TRBD2; CDR3nt: TGTGCCAGCAGCGGGGGACTAGCGGGACCCGGGGAGCTGTTTTTT; CDR3aa: CASSGGLAGPGELFF
j_gene: TRBJ2-5; abundance: few; v_gene: TRBV12-3/TRBV12-4; d_gene: NA; CDR3nt: TGTGCCAGCAGTTTAGACTATCGGGAGACCCAGTACTTC; CDR3aa: CASSLDYRETQYF
j_gene: TRBJ1-2; abundance: few; v_gene: TRBV28; d_gene: TRBD1; CDR3nt: TGTGCCAGCAGGCTACAGGGGGCGGTTGAGGGCTACACCTTC; CDR3aa: CASRLQGAVEGYTF
j_gene: TRBJ2-1; abundance: NA; v_gene: TRBV2; d_gene: TRBD2; CDR3nt: TGTGCCAGCATCTCGTCCCGCGCCAGCACTCGAGCAGCGGGAGGGCCGAATGAGCAGTTCTTC; CDR3aa: CASISSRASTRAAGGPNEQFF
j_gene: TRBJ2-5; abundance: many; v_gene: TRBV11-2; d_gene: TRBD1; CDR3nt: TGTGCCAGCAGCTTAGACGGACAGGGCGGCGAGACCCAGTACTTC; CDR3aa: CASSLDGQGGETQYF
j_gene: TRBJ2-5; abundance: NA; v_gene: TRBV6-2/TRBV6-3; d_gene: NA; CDR3nt: TGTGCCAGCAGCATAGGTAGGGGACAAGAGACCCAGTACTTC; CDR3aa: CASSIGRGQETQYF
j_gene: TRBJ1-1; abundance: NA; v_gene: TRBV13; d_gene: NA; CDR3nt: TGTGCCAGCAGGGGGGGGAACACTGAAGCTTTCTTT; CDR3aa: CASRGGNTEAFF
j_gene: TRBJ2-7; abundance: NA; v_gene: TRBV18; d_gene: NA; CDR3nt: TGTGCCAGCTCATACACCATGGACAGCTACGAGCAGTACTTC; CDR3aa: CASSYTMDSYEQYF
j_gene: TRBJ1-1; abundance: NA; v_gene: TRBV5-1; d_gene: TRBD1; CDR3nt: TGCGCCAGCAGCTTGAGGGGGACAGGGCCCGGGAACACTGAAGCTTTCTTT; CDR3aa: CASSLRGTGPGNTEAFF
j_gene: TRBJ2-5; abundance: NA; v_gene: TRBV2; d_gene: NA; CDR3nt: TGTGCCAGCACCGACGTAGCACCCCGGCGGGGGACCCAGTACTTC; CDR3aa: CASTDVAPRRGTQYF
j_gene: TRBJ2-3; abundance: NA; v_gene: TRBV6-5; d_gene: TRBD2; CDR3nt: TGTGCCAGCAGAAAGACTAGCGGGGGGACTACGCAGTATTTT; CDR3aa: CASRKTSGGTTQYF